This TCR beta chain is from a study of beta chain features in type 1 diabetes. Every isolated RNA sample was fully reverse transcribed, so sequencing captured expressed TCRB transcripts. Some clones are missing from TCRdb's copy, which holds only in-frame ones; the method was immunoSEQ multiplex PCR. This table has more than 130,000 clones, 6.9% appearing once. This clone has at least ten counts. Between the trimmed V and J ends, which lost 6 bases and 6 bases, there was a span of 14 bases. This CDR3 contains 12 residues. Per germline, CDR1 SQVTM and CDR2 ANQGSEA. The sequence came from a woman between 25 and 40 years old in good health. The chain carries TRBV29-1 and TRBJ2-5; no definite D call. Sample: central memory CD4+ T cells from blood. CDR3 coding DNA: TGCAGCGTCTCCCGTGGAGCAAAGACCCAGTACTTC. It specifies CSVSRGAKTQYF.